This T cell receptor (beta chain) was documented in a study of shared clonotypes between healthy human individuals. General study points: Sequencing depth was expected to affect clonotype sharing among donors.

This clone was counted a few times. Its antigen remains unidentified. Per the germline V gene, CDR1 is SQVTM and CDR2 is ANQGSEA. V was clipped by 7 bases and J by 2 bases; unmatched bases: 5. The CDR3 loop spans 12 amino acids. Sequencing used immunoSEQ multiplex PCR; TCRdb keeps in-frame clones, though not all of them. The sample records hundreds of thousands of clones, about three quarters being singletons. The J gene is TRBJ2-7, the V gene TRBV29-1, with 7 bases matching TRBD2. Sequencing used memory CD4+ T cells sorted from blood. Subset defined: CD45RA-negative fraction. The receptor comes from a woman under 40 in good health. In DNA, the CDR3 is TGCAGCGCCGGGGGAGGGGCCTACGAGCAGTACTTC. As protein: CSAGGGAYEQYF.